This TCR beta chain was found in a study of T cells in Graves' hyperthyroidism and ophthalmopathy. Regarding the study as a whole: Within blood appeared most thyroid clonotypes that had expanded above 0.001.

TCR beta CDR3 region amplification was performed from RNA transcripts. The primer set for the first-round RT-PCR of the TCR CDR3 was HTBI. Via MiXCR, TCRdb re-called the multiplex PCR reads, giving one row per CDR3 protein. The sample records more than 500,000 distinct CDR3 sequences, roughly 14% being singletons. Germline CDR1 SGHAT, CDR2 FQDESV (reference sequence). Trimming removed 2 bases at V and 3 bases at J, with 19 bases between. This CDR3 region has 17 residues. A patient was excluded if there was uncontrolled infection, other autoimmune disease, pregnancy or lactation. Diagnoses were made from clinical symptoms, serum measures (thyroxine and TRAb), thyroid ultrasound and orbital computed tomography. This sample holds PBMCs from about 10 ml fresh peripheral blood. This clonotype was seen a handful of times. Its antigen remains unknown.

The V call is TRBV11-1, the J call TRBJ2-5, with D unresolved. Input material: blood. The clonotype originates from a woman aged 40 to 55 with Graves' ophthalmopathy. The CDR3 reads CASSLSWSELGEETQYF. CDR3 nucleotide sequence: TGTGCCAGCAGCTTAAGTTGGAGTGAACTGGGTGAAGAGACCCAGTACTTC. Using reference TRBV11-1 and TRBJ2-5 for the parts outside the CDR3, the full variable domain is EAEVAQSPRYKITEKSQAVAFWCDPISGHATLYWYRQILGQGPELLVQFQDESVVDDSQLPKDRFSAERLKGVDSTLKIQPAELGDSAMYLCASSLSWSELGEETQYFGPGTRLLVL.